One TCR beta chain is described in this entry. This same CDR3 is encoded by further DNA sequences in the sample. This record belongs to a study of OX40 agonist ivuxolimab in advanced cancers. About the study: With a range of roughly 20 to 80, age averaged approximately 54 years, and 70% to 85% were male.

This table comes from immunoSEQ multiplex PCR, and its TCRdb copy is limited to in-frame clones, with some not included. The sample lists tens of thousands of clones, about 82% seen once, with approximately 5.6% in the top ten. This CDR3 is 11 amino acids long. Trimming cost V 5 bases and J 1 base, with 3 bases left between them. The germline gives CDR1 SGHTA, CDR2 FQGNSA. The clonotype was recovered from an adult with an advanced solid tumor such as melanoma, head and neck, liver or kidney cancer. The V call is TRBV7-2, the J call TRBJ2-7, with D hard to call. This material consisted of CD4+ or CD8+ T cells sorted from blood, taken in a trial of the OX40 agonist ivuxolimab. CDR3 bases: TGTGCCAGCAGCCCGTCCTACGAGCAGTACTTC. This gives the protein CASSPSYEQYF.